The clone carrying this T cell receptor (beta chain) was detected only a few times. Germline V CDR1 and CDR2: MNHEY, SMNVEV (reference sequence). The length of the CDR3 is 16 residues. The V gene lost 6 bases and the J gene lost 6 bases, with 20 bases spanning the gap. The record originates from a study of blood T cell repertoires in COVID-19. About the research overall: The United States, Italy and Spain were the sources of the acute and convalescent COVID-19 samples. PBMCs, B-cell-depleted T cells, or T cells provided the cDNA or gDNA that made up the material.

Authors' methods: Amplification from reference gene primers served as the basis for estimated nucleated cell counts. The data were produced by immunoSEQ multiplex PCR, yet TCRdb's version contains in-frame clones alone and is incomplete. Clone size and the V and J calls come from that table; the DNA yielded D and trimming. The sample carries around 100,000 clones, 85% recorded once. V gene TRBV27 combines with J gene TRBJ2-2; tentative D call: TRBD2 (6 bases). Sequenced sample: peripheral blood. The TCR was taken from a man aged 45-60 years with active or convalescent COVID-19. CDR3 amino acids: CASRGWDGGSAGELFF. In DNA, the CDR3 is TGTGCCAGCAGGGGGTGGGACGGGGGTAGTGCCGGGGAGCTGTTTTTT.